Each of the 25 T cell receptor beta chains below was sequenced from the same sample in a study of T-cell memory formation after mild COVID-19. In TCRdb, the 5' RACE reads were re-called with MiXCR into one record per CDR3 protein. The sample consists of about 340,000 distinct CDR3 sequences, over 13% of them appearing once. The sample taken for sequencing was PBMCs or a T cell subset sorted from them (not recorded which). The receptors were sampled from a man younger than 35 who had mild COVID-19 (a few samples of this study predate the infection). Cell type and time point are not known.

The chain carries TRBV21-1 and TRBJ2-4; the table's D gene call, TRBD2, was not cross checked with the DNA. TRBV21-1 is a pseudogene. The CDR3 is made up of 18 amino acids. CDR3 nucleotide sequence: TGTGCCAGCAGCAAAGAGGGCAGACCATTACCTTCCAAAAACATTCAGTACTTC. Translating it yields CASSKEGRPLPSKNIQYF.

This clonotype appeared a few times. This chain joins TRBV20-1 and TRBJ2-5; 10 bases fit TRBD2. V gave up 6 bases and J gave up 5 bases; unmatched junction bases: 12. The CDR3 totals 15 residues. The germline V gene encodes CDR1 DFQATT and CDR2 SNEGSKA (reference sequence). The CDR3 protein is CSARRASGGWETQYF. The CDR3 DNA reads TGCAGTGCCCGGCGGGCTAGCGGGGGTTGGGAGACCCAGTACTTC.

CDR3 sequence (DNA): TGTGCCAGCAGCCAGGGAAGCGGGGACCCATACGAGCAGTACTTC. Amino acids: CASSQGSGDPYEQYF. The V gene is TRBV11-2, the J gene TRBJ2-7; 7 positions match TRBD2. The germline V gene has CDR1 SGHAT and CDR2 FQNNGV. J gave up 4 bases and V 5 bases, and 11 bases lay outside the gene matches. This CDR3 is built from 15 residues.

This clonotype was picked up a small number of times. This chain connects TRBV4-2 to TRBJ2-1, with D tentatively TRBD1 (6 bases). The CDR3 extends over 17 amino acids. Germline CDR1 and CDR2: LGHNA and YNFKEQ. V lost 2 bases and J 6 bases, leaving 20 bases between the germline ends. The CDR3 bases are TGTGCCAGCAGCCAATCGTCCCAGGGGAGTCGATTCAATGAGCAGTTCTTC. Translation gives CASSQSSQGSRFNEQFF.

CDR3 loop: CASSLPPGQLFF. The CDR3 nucleotides read TGTGCCAGCAGTTTACCCCCGGGGCAACTGTTTTTT. The J gene is TRBJ1-4, the V gene TRBV12-3 or TRBV12-4; TRBD1 is a possible D gene (5 bases). The CDR3 runs to 12 residues. The germline V and J ends were trimmed by 2 bases and 12 bases, with 10 bases remaining between them.

This clonotype was counted between two and nine times. This chain uses TRBV5-1 with TRBJ1-6; D gene unclear. The CDR3 is made up of 15 amino acids. Per the germline V gene, CDR1 is SGHRS and CDR2 is YFSETQ. The V end lost 0 bases, the J end lost 7 bases, and 11 bases lay between the germline ends. CDR3 in amino acids: CASSLDGLGNSPLHF. The CDR3 nucleotides read TGCGCCAGCAGCTTGGATGGGCTGGGGAATTCACCCCTCCACTTT.

This clonotype has just a few counts. The chain joins TRBV6-2 or TRBV6-3 to TRBJ1-1; the D is unclear. CDR1 and CDR2 from the germline V gene are MNHEY and SVGEGT. The CDR3 is 15 residues long. V was trimmed by 8 bases and J by 0 bases, leaving 16 bases between them. CDR3 region: CASREESLMNTEAFF. The CDR3 DNA sequence: TGTGCCAGCCGGGAGGAATCGCTTATGAACACTGAAGCTTTCTTT.

This clonotype has just a few counts. This rearrangement joins TRBV7-9 to TRBJ2-7; TRBD1 aligns across 8 bases. The CDR3 is made up of 14 amino acids. Germline CDR1 reads SEHNR; CDR2 reads FQNEAQ (reference sequence). V lost 4 bases to trimming and J lost 5 bases; unmatched junction nucleotides: 7. The CDR3 nucleotides read TGTGCCAGCAGCTCCCGGACAGGGATCGACGAGCAGTACTTC. Its translation is CASSSRTGIDEQYF.

This clonotype was found many times. The chain couples TRBV5-1 to TRBJ2-7; D is undetermined. Trimming removed 4 bases at V and 3 bases at J, with 17 bases between. CDR1 is SGHRS and CDR2 is YFSETQ in the germline V gene. This CDR3 contains 15 residues. CDR3 nucleotides: TGCGCCAGCAGCGTAGGAGACACCAGTCACTACGAGCAGTACTTC. This sequence encodes CASSVGDTSHYEQYF.

The chain has TRBV4-3 and TRBJ1-2; no reliable D call. Germline V gene data show CDR1 as LGHNA and CDR2 as YSLEER. With 0 bases removed from V and 1 base from J, the gap between germline ends came to 9 bases. The CDR3 extends over 15 amino acids. The CDR3 coding sequence is TGCGCCAGCAGCCAAGATCGGGGATTTAACTATGGCTACACCTTC. It yields the protein CASSQDRGFNYGYTF.

The gene calls are TRBV5-5 and TRBJ2-7, with 8 bases fitting TRBD2. The CDR3 has 11 residues. Germline V lookup: CDR1 SGHKS, CDR2 YYEKEE (reference sequence). V lost 10 bases to trimming and J lost 7 bases; unmatched junction nucleotides: 7. The CDR3 DNA follows: TGTGCCGCGACTAGCGAACAAGAGCAGTACGTC. It is translated as CAATSEQEQYV.

This clonotype has only a few counts. The chain employs TRBV2 and TRBJ2-6; the D is unclear. Trimming took 3 bases from V and 0 from J, leaving 9 bases between them. This CDR3 is built from 16 residues. From germline, CDR1 is SNHLY and CDR2 FYNNEI. CDR3 residues: CASSEGLRSGANVLTF. The CDR3 DNA sequence: TGTGCCAGCAGTGAGGGCTTGCGCTCTGGGGCCAACGTCCTGACTTTC.

The chain has TRBV5-4 and TRBJ2-7; the D is unclear. This CDR3 spans 14 amino acids. Between the trimmed V and J ends, which lost 4 bases and 0 bases, there was a span of 11 bases. CDR1 SGHNT and CDR2 YYREEE come from the germline V gene (reference sequence). CDR3 residues: CASSLDLISYEQYV. The CDR3 DNA reads TGTGCCAGCAGCCTGGACCTTATCTCCTACGAGCAGTACGTC.

This clonotype has just a few counts. The chain employs TRBV9 and TRBJ2-3; D tentatively fits TRBD1 or TRBD2 (6 bases each). In germline, CDR1 is SGDLS, CDR2 YYNGEE. The CDR3 spans 15 residues. Between the trimmed V and J ends, which lost 5 bases and 1 base, there was a span of 14 bases. The CDR3: CASRLTGAGTDTQYF. As DNA, the CDR3 is TGTGCCAGCAGACTAACGGGGGCCGGCACAGATACGCAGTATTTT.

The chain is built from TRBV20-1 and TRBJ1-2; a weak D match, TRBD1 (5 bases). Germline CDR1 is DFQATT and CDR2 is SNEGSKA (reference sequence). The V end was cut by 0 bases, the J end by 2 bases, with 10 bases between. This CDR3 has 14 residues. The CDR3 DNA is TGCAGTGCTAGAGATCGAGCAGGGAACTATGGCTACACCTTC. Its protein is CSARDRAGNYGYTF.

This clonotype was seen more than once but under ten times. The chain links TRBV7-3 to TRBJ1-1; D unresolved. Germline lookup yields CDR1 SGHTA and CDR2 FQGTGA. The CDR3 extends over 14 amino acids. V lost 5 bases and J 0 bases, leaving 10 bases between the germline ends. The CDR3 DNA follows: TGTGCCAGCAGCCCTGGAGCCGTGAACACTGAAGCTTTCTTT. Its translation is CASSPGAVNTEAFF.

The rearrangement links TRBV30 to TRBJ1-1, with D hard to call. V dropped 3 bases and J dropped 4 bases, with 9 bases sitting between them. The CDR3 consists of 12 residues. In germline, CDR1 is GTSNPN, CDR2 SVGIG (reference sequence). The CDR3, as DNA: TGTGCCTGGAGCACCCCAGGCACTGAAGCTTTCTTT. This gives the protein CAWSTPGTEAFF.

The rearrangement links TRBV6-4 to TRBJ1-1; D is uncertain. The CDR3 has 13 amino acids. The ends were cut back, 3 bases at V and 4 bases at J, with 9 bases in the middle. The germline V gene has CDR1 MRHNA and CDR2 SNTAGT. Written as DNA, the CDR3 is TGTGCCAGCAGTGAGGGTACGACCACTGAAGCTTTCTTT. This codes for CASSEGTTTEAFF.

This clonotype has more than one count but fewer than ten. V usage is TRBV5-5 and J usage is TRBJ2-7; the D gene is possibly TRBD2 (7 bases). The V gene's germline CDR1 is SGHKS and CDR2 YYEKEE (reference sequence). V lost 4 bases and J 0 bases, leaving 14 bases between the germline ends. The CDR3 has 15 residues. CDR3 nucleotide sequence: TGTGCCAGCAGCCAACGGGGGGCATACTCCTACGAGCAGTACTTC. Translated, it gives CASSQRGAYSYEQYF.

This clonotype was seen at least ten times. The chain has TRBV11-2 and TRBJ2-3; no definite D call. The CDR3 covers 15 residues. Trimming shortened V by 5 bases and J by 11 bases, and 23 bases separated the two germline ends. Per germline, CDR1 SGHAT and CDR2 FQNNGV. DNA of the CDR3: TGTGCCAGCAGCACTCCCCGAGGCTCCCAGAGTTTGCAGTATTTT. Translation gives CASSTPRGSQSLQYF.

J is TRBJ2-1 and V is TRBV5-1; 11 bases map to TRBD2. The V gene's germline CDR1 is SGHRS and CDR2 YFSETQ. The length of the CDR3 is 16 residues. Germline trimming cut 4 bases from V and 5 bases from J; bases unmatched to any gene: 8. DNA for the CDR3: TGCGCCAGCAGCCTTCTAGCGGGGGGACCAAACAATGAGCAGTTCTTC. This sequence encodes CASSLLAGGPNNEQFF. Drawing the rest from reference TRBV5-1 and TRBJ2-1, the complete variable domain is KAGVTQTPRYLIKTRGQQVTLSCSPISGHRSVSWYQQTPGQGLQFLFEYFSETQRNKGNFPGRFSGRQFSNSRSEMNVSTLELGDSALYLCASSLLAGGPNNEQFFGPGTRLTVL.

This clonotype was recorded many times. V and J are TRBV20-1 and TRBJ2-1; D could derive from TRBD1 or TRBD2 (6 bases each). Trimming pared 0 bases from V and 9 bases from J, leaving 15 bases between. The CDR3 sequence is 14 residues long. Germline-derived CDR1 and CDR2 are DFQATT and SNEGSKA (reference sequence). CDR3 sequence (DNA): TGCAGTGCTAGAGAAGTAACGGGGGCCGGTGAGCAGTTCTTC. Protein sequence: CSAREVTGAGEQFF.

This clonotype has a handful of counts. The V and J genes are TRBV9 and TRBJ1-5; D is ambiguous. The V gene lost 3 bases and the J gene lost 2 bases, with 9 bases spanning the gap. This CDR3 has 14 amino acids. Germline V gene lookup returns CDR1 SGDLS and CDR2 YYNGEE. The chain's CDR3 is CASSAGSGNQPQHF. The CDR3 bases are TGTGCCAGCAGCGCGGGATCGGGCAATCAGCCCCAGCATTTT.

The gene calls are TRBV5-1 and TRBJ2-1; a weak D match, TRBD2 (7 bases). The CDR3 spans 16 residues. CDR1 is SGHRS, CDR2 YFSETQ, per germline. Trimming pared 0 bases from V and 8 bases from J, leaving 18 bases between. CDR3 coding DNA: TGCGCCAGCAGCTTGGTAAGGGGGGGAACGGCCCATGAGCAGTTCTTC. It codes for CASSLVRGGTAHEQFF.

The CDR3 sequence: CAITKGQGGGDTQYF. CDR3 nucleotides: TGTGCCATCACTAAGGGACAGGGAGGGGGAGATACGCAGTATTTT. The chain employs TRBV10-3 and TRBJ2-3, with 9 bases matching TRBD1. CDR3 size: 15 residues. Germline assignment: CDR1 ENHRY and CDR2 SYGVKD. V lost 7 bases to trimming and J lost 5 bases; unmatched junction nucleotides: 10.